The 6 T cell receptor beta chains in this list originate from one sample, sequenced in a study of blood T cell repertoires in COVID-19 (dated by TCRdb to the early 2020s). Library construction relied on the immunoSEQ multiplex PCR assay. TCRdb limited this immuneACCESS table to in-frame rearrangements with V and J called. A share of clones is missing; checked studies link under half to unresolved V genes, and the rest is unexplained. This sample has approximately 250,000 clones in its table, and about 87% of those were observed once. The leading ten clones occupy 4.1% of the sample. Sequencing was done on a sample of PBMCs or T cells enriched from blood (not recorded which). The receptor set was obtained from a woman in her twenties or thirties with acute COVID-19.

This clone has only one observation. The CDR3 DNA sequence: TGTGCCAGCAGCTTGATGAGCGGAGCACAAGAGACCCAGTACTTC. Amino acid sequence: CASSLMSGAQETQYF. The rearrangement uses TRBV5-4 and TRBJ2-5; a possible D gene is TRBD2 (5 bases). Looked up from germline, CDR1 is SGHNT and CDR2 is YYREEE (reference sequence). The CDR3 is made up of 15 amino acids. With 1 base removed from V and 2 bases from J, the gap between germline ends came to 12 bases.

The chain links TRBV5-1 to TRBJ2-5; 15 positions agree with TRBD2. Trimming removed 4 bases from V and 2 bases from J; junction bases left unmatched: 0. Germline CDR1 reads SGHRS; CDR2 reads YFSETQ. The CDR3 sequence is 15 residues long. Here the CDR3 DNA reads TGCGCCAGCAGCGGGACTAGCGGGGGGCAAGAGACCCAGTACTTC. It yields the protein CASSGTSGGQETQYF. Looking up the rest from reference TRBV5-1 and TRBJ2-5 gives the full variable domain: KAGVTQTPRYLIKTRGQQVTLSCSPISGHRSVSWYQQTPGQGLQFLFEYFSETQRNKGNFPGRFSGRQFSNSRSEMNVSTLELGDSALYLCASSGTSGGQETQYFGPGTRLLVL.

J is TRBJ2-7 and V is TRBV7-9; D is perhaps TRBD1 (6 bases). The CDR3 has 15 amino acids. Germline V gene sequence: CDR1 SEHNR, CDR2 FQNEAQ (reference sequence). The V gene lost 2 bases and the J gene lost 2 bases, with 13 bases spanning the gap. CDR3 loop: CASSLSSQGPYEQYF. For the CDR3, the DNA is TGTGCCAGCAGCTTATCTAGTCAGGGGCCCTACGAGCAGTACTTC.

The chain has TRBV20-1 and TRBJ2-1, with D possibly TRBD2 on 5 matching bases. The CDR3 is made up of 11 amino acids. Trimming stripped 4 bases from V and 12 bases from J, with 13 bases between. Germline CDR1 and CDR2: DFQATT and SNEGSKA (reference sequence). CDR3 region: CSATRTPSQFF. The CDR3 DNA is TGCAGTGCTACTCGGACTCCTTCGCAGTTCTTC.

This clone is a singleton in its sample. This chain connects TRBV28 to TRBJ2-7; 11 nucleotides match TRBD2. CDR3 size: 15 residues. V shed 3 bases and J 1 base; nucleotides not matched to a gene: 2. The germline V gene encodes CDR1 MDHEN and CDR2 SYDVKM. The CDR3 region is CASSFLAGGSYEQYF. The CDR3 nucleotides read TGTGCCAGCAGTTTTCTAGCGGGAGGATCCTACGAGCAGTACTTC.

This sequence joins TRBV15 and TRBJ1-5, with D possibly being TRBD1 (6 bases). This CDR3 spans 13 amino acids. Per germline, CDR1 LNHNV and CDR2 YYDKDF (reference sequence). V shed 2 bases and J shed 4 bases, with 6 bases lying between them. The CDR3 DNA follows: TGTGCCACCAGCAGAACAGGGAATCAGCCCCAGCATTTT. Its protein product is CATSRTGNQPQHF.